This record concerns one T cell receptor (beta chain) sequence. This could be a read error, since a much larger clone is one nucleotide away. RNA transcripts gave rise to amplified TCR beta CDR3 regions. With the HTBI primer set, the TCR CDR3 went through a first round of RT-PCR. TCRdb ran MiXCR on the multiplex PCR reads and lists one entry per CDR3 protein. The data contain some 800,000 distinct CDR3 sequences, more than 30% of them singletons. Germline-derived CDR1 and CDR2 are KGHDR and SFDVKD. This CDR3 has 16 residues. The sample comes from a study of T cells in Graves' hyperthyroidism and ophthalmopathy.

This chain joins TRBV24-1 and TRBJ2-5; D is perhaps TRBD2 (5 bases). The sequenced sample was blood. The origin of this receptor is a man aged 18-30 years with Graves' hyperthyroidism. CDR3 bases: TGTGCCGCCAGTGATTTGGGAGCAGAAAATCAAGAGACCCAGTACTTC. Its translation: CAASDLGAENQETQYF.